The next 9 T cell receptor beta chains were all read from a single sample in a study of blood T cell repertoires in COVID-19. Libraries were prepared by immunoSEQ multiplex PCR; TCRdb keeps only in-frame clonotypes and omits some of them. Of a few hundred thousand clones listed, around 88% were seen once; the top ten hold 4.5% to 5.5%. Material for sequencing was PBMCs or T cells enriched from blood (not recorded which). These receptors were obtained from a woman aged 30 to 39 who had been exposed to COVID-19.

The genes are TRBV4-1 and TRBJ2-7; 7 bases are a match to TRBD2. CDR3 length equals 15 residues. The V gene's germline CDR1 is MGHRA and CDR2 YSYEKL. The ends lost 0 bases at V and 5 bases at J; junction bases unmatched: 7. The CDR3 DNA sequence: TGCGCCAGCAGCCAAGAAAGCGGGGCAGGCCACGAGCAGTACTTC. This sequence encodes CASSQESGAGHEQYF.

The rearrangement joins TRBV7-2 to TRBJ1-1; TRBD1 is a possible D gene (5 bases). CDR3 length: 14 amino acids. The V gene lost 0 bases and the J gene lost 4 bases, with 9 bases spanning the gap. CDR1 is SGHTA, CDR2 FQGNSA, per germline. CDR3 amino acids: CASSLASRATEAFF. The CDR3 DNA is TGTGCCAGCAGCTTAGCGTCCAGGGCCACTGAAGCTTTCTTT.

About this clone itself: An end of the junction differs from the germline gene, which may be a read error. This CDR3 is CASSAGQGAGNTIYF. Here the CDR3 DNA reads TGTGCCAGCAGTGCCGGACAGGGGGCTGGGAACACCATATATTTT. The gene calls are TRBV2 and TRBJ1-3; 11 bases agree with TRBD1. The V gene's germline CDR1 is SNHLY and CDR2 FYNNEI. This CDR3 is built from 15 residues.

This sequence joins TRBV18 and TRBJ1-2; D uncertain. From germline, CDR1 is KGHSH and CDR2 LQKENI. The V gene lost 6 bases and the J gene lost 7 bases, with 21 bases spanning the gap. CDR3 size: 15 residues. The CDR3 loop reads CASSSGPQASGGYTF. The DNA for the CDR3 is TGTGCCAGCTCCTCCGGGCCGCAGGCCAGCGGTGGCTACACCTTC.

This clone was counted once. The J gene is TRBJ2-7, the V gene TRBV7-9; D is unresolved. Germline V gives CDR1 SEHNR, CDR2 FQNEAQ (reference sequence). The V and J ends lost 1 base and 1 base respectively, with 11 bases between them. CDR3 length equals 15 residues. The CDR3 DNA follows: TGTGCCAGCAGCTTAGTCGCAGTATATTCCTACGAGCAGTACTTC. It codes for CASSLVAVYSYEQYF.

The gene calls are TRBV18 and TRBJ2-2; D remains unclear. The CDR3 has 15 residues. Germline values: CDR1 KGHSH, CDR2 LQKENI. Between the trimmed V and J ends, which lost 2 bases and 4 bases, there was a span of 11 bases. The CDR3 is CASSPGAEATGELFF. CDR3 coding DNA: TGTGCCAGCTCACCAGGCGCCGAGGCCACCGGGGAGCTGTTTTTT.

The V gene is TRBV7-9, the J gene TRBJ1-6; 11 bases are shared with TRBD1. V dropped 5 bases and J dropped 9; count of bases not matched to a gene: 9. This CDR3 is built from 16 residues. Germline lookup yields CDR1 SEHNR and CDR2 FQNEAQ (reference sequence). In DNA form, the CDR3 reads TGTGCCAGCAGCCCACTTCTGGGGACAGGGGGTTCACCCCTCCACTTT. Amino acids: CASSPLLGTGGSPLHF.

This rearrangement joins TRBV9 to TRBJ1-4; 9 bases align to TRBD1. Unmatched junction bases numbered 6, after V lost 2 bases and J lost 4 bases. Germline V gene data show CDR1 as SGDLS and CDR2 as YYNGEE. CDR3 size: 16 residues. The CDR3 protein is CASSVSTGGNNEKLFF. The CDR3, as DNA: TGTGCCAGCAGCGTTTCAACAGGGGGCAATAATGAAAAACTGTTTTTT.

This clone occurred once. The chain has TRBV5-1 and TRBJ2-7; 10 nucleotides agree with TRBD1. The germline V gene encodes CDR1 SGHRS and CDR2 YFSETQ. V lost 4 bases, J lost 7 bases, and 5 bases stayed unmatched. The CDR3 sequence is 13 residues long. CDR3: CASSTGQGKEQYF. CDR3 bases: TGCGCCAGCAGCACGGGACAGGGGAAGGAGCAGTACTTC.